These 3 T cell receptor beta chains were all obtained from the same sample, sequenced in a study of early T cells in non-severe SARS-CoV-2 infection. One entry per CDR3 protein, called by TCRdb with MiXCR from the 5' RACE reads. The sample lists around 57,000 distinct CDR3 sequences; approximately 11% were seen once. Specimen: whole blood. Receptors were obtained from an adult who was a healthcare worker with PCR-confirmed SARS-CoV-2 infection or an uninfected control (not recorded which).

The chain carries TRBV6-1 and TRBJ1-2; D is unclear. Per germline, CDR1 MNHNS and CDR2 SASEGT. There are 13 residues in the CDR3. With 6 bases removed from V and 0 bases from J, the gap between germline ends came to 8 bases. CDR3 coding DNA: TGTGCCAGCAGCTCCAAATCTAACTATGGCTACACCTTC. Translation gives CASSSKSNYGYTF.

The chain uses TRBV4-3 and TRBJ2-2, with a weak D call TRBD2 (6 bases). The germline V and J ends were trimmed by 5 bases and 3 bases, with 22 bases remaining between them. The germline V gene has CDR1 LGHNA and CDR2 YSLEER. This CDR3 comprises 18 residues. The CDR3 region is CASSEKRVQVGDTGELFF. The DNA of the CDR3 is TGCGCCAGCAGCGAGAAGCGGGTACAGGTCGGGGACACCGGGGAGCTGTTTTTT.

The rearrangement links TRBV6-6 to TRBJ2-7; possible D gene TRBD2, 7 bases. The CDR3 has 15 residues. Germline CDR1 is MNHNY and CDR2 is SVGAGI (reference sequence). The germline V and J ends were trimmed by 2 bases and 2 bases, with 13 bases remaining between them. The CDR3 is CASSYGGAMTYEQYF. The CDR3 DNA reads TGTGCCAGCAGTTACGGGGGGGCGATGACCTACGAGCAGTACTTC.